The 19 T cell receptor beta chains in this list originate from one sample, sequenced in a study of spatial heterogeneity in lung cancer. Time point: sample taken at primary tumor resection. Sequencing of whole RNA from tumor, nontumor lung or frozen PBMC involved no sorting. TCRdb redid the calling of the 5' RACE reads with MiXCR, one entry per CDR3 protein. Altogether around 1,200 distinct CDR3 sequences are present, roughly 13% being singletons, with the ten largest covering less than 20%. Sequenced here: normal lung tissue next to the tumor, sampled at surgery. The receptors shown here come from a male donor with early-stage non-small cell lung cancer.

In this sample, this clonotype turned up many times. The chain uses TRBV29-1 and TRBJ2-3, with TRBD2 as a possible D gene (6 bases). CDR1 and CDR2 from the germline V gene are SQVTM and ANQGSEA. The CDR3 totals 13 residues. Trimming removed 3 bases at V and 1 base at J, with 8 bases between. CDR3 DNA: TGCAGCGTTGACGGGGGTGGCACAGATACGCAGTATTTT. Translation: CSVDGGGTDTQYF.

This clonotype is labeled medium-sized. The chain has TRBV5-1 and TRBJ2-5; D is undetermined. Per germline, CDR1 SGHRS and CDR2 YFSETQ. The CDR3 has 12 amino acids. V was shortened by 5 bases and J by 5 bases, with 10 bases between the two germline ends. CDR3 protein: CASSIGSETQYF. The CDR3 region has the DNA TGCGCCAGCAGTATCGGTTCCGAGACCCAGTACTTC.

The genes are TRBV28 and TRBJ2-1, with 8 nucleotides matching TRBD2. Germline trimming cut 7 bases from V and 4 bases from J; bases unmatched to any gene: 6. Germline values: CDR1 MDHEN, CDR2 SYDVKM. This CDR3 contains 14 residues. This CDR3 reads CASNLRGGYNEQFF. Here the CDR3 DNA reads TGTGCCAGCAACCTTCGCGGGGGGTACAATGAGCAGTTCTTC.

This clonotype was seen ten or more times. The J gene is TRBJ1-1, the V gene TRBV27; D remains ambiguous. Germline CDR1 and CDR2: MNHEY and SMNVEV (reference sequence). This CDR3 region has 14 residues. The ends were cut back, 2 bases at V and 1 base at J, with 8 bases in the middle. This chain's CDR3 is CASSLRQQNTEAFF. The CDR3 DNA reads TGTGCCAGCAGTTTACGGCAGCAGAACACTGAAGCTTTCTTT.

This clonotype was observed at least ten times. The rearrangement joins TRBV2 to TRBJ1-6; D remains unclear. The CDR3 runs 16 residues. Germline lookup yields CDR1 SNHLY and CDR2 FYNNEI. Deletions cut 2 bases from V and 7 bases from J, with 15 bases between. CDR3 loop: CASSERPPQNNSPLHF. The DNA of the CDR3 is TGTGCCAGCAGTGAACGCCCACCGCAAAACAATTCACCCCTCCACTTT. The whole variable domain, filled in from reference TRBV2 and TRBJ1-6, reads EPEVTQTPSHQVTQMGQEVILRCVPISNHLYFYWYRQILGQKVEFLVSFYNNEISEKSEIFDDQFSVERPDGSNFTLKIRSTKLEDSAMYFCASSERPPQNNSPLHFGNGTRLTVT.

This clonotype is large (0.1 to 1%) within its sample. The chain is built from TRBV12-3 or TRBV12-4 and TRBJ2-2, with D possibly being TRBD2 (6 bases). Deletions cut 4 bases from V and 6 bases from J, with 15 bases between. The CDR3 spans 15 residues. CDR3 region: CASSSSRGFPGELFF. The CDR3 nucleotides read TGTGCCAGCAGTTCAAGTCGGGGGTTTCCCGGGGAGCTGTTTTTT.

The chain recombines TRBV29-1 with TRBJ2-5; 15 positions match TRBD2. This CDR3 spans 15 amino acids. The ends lost 7 bases at V and 5 bases at J; junction bases unmatched: 8. Germline V lookup: CDR1 SQVTM, CDR2 ANQGSEA. CDR3 DNA sequence: TGCAGCGCGGAAAAGGGACTAGCGGGGGGCGAGACCCAGTACTTC. Translation gives CSAEKGLAGGETQYF.

This clonotype counts as medium-sized (0.01 to 0.1%). This chain links TRBV23-1 with TRBJ2-2; TRBD1 matches 8 bases. TRBV23-1 is an open reading frame whose function is uncertain. This CDR3 contains 18 residues. With 4 bases clipped from V and 4 bases from J, the junction kept 14 bases outside the gene matches. CDR3 sequence (DNA): TGCGCCAGCAGTCGCAGCCGCGAGGGACAGGTCCTCACCGGGGAGCTGTTTTTT. This codes for CASSRSREGQVLTGELFF.

This chain joins TRBV6-5 and TRBJ1-1; D perhaps matches TRBD1 (6 bases). Germline V CDR1 and CDR2: MNHEY, SVGAGI. V lost 6 bases to trimming and J lost 1 base, with 9 bases between them. The CDR3 is made up of 13 amino acids. For the CDR3, the DNA is TGTGCCAGCAGCGGGGGGCCGAACACTGAAGCTTTCTTT. It specifies CASSGGPNTEAFF.

The CDR3 protein is CASSLAYQGGGEQYF. DNA of the CDR3: TGTGCCAGCAGCTTAGCGTACCAGGGGGGAGGCGAGCAGTACTTC. The J gene is TRBJ2-7, the V gene TRBV7-6; D might be TRBD1 (7 bases). Per germline, CDR1 SGHVS and CDR2 FNYEAQ. The CDR3 contains 15 residues. Deletions cut 0 bases from V and 6 bases from J, with 15 bases between. Full variable domain (outside the CDR3, taken from reference TRBV7-6 and TRBJ2-7): GAGVSQSPRYKVTKRGQDVALRCDPISGHVSLYWYRQALGQGPEFLTYFNYEAQQDKSGLPNDRFSAERPEGSISTLTIQRTEQRDSAMYRCASSLAYQGGGEQYFGPGTRLTVT.

This clonotype was seen ten or more times. The rearrangement links TRBV5-6 to TRBJ2-1; D possibly uses TRBD1 or TRBD2 (6 bases each). The V gene's germline CDR1 is SGHDT and CDR2 YYEEEE. There are 15 residues in the CDR3. Trimming cost V 3 bases and J 6 bases, with 16 bases left between them. The CDR3 sequence is CASSYLKGGRNEQFF. The CDR3 coding sequence is TGTGCCAGCAGCTATCTCAAGGGGGGACGCAATGAGCAGTTCTTC.

Sample share makes this clonotype medium-sized (0.01 to 0.1%). This chain joins TRBV5-1 and TRBJ2-5, with TRBD2 matching 7 bases. This CDR3 has 16 amino acids. The trim removed 2 bases at V and 2 bases at J, leaving 9 bases unmatched. Germline V CDR1 and CDR2: SGHRS, YFSETQ. CDR3 sequence: CASSLTGTTLQETQYF. The CDR3 region has the DNA TGCGCCAGCAGCTTAACCGGGACTACTCTACAAGAGACCCAGTACTTC.

Judged by abundance, this clonotype is large (0.1 to 1%). This chain links TRBV6-2 or TRBV6-3 with TRBJ2-1; no definite D call. Germline V gene lookup returns CDR1 MNHEY and CDR2 SVGEGT. The CDR3 spans 11 residues. V was shortened by 6 bases and J by 7 bases, with 7 bases between the two germline ends. The CDR3 DNA sequence: TGTGCCAGCAGGGAGAGAAATGAGCAGTTCTTC. Amino acids: CASRERNEQFF.

In this sample, this clonotype turned up many times. V usage is TRBV20-1 and J usage is TRBJ2-2; maybe TRBD2 (7 bases). CDR3 length equals 14 residues. V was clipped by 5 bases and J by 5 bases, with 15 bases between them. The V gene's germline CDR1 is DFQATT and CDR2 SNEGSKA (reference sequence). CDR3 bases: TGCAGTGCTGATGGGGGGGGCAAGACCGGGGAGCTGTTTTTT. It is translated as CSADGGGKTGELFF.

The chain couples TRBV5-1 to TRBJ1-4, with D unclear. Germline loops: CDR1 SGHRS, CDR2 YFSETQ. Trimming pared 5 bases from V and 7 bases from J, leaving 18 bases between. The CDR3 covers 15 residues. The CDR3 DNA is TGCGCCAGCAGTTCGGACCCCAGCACGGGTGAAAAACTGTTTTTT. It encodes CASSSDPSTGEKLFF. Full variable domain (remainder filled in from reference TRBV5-1 and TRBJ1-4): KAGVTQTPRYLIKTRGQQVTLSCSPISGHRSVSWYQQTPGQGLQFLFEYFSETQRNKGNFPGRFSGRQFSNSRSEMNVSTLELGDSALYLCASSSDPSTGEKLFFGSGTQLSVL.

The rearrangement joins TRBV7-9 to TRBJ2-6, with D perhaps given as TRBD1 or TRBD2 (5 bases each). The CDR3 is made up of 16 amino acids. With 5 bases removed from V and 6 bases from J, the gap between germline ends came to 17 bases. Germline V CDR1 and CDR2: SEHNR, FQNEAQ (reference sequence). CDR3 bases: TGTGCCAGCAGCCCCGGGCAGGGAGAAGTGGCCAACGTCCTGACTTTC. This translates into CASSPGQGEVANVLTF.

This clonotype came up a few times. The chain recombines TRBV5-1 with TRBJ2-2; unclear D gene. V was shortened by 4 bases and J by 1 base, with 8 bases between the two germline ends. The CDR3 consists of 14 residues. Germline V CDR1 and CDR2: SGHRS, YFSETQ. The CDR3 is CASSAYMNTGELFF. The DNA of the CDR3 is TGCGCCAGCAGCGCCTATATGAACACCGGGGAGCTGTTTTTT.

This clonotype was counted between two and nine times. The genes are TRBV18 and TRBJ2-1; 9 bases fit TRBD2. The CDR3 has 16 residues. V lost 6 bases and J lost 9; bases outside the gene matches: 15. Germline CDR1 and CDR2: KGHSH and LQKENI. In DNA form, the CDR3 reads TGTGCCAGCTCGGCGACTAGCGGCACACCGGCCAGTGAGCAGTTCTTC. It specifies CASSATSGTPASEQFF. Using reference TRBV18 and TRBJ2-1 for the parts outside the CDR3, the full variable domain is NAGVMQNPRHLVRRRGQEARLRCSPMKGHSHVYWYRQLPEEGLKFMVYLQKENIIDESGMPKERFSAEFPKEGPSILRIQQVVRGDSAAYFCASSATSGTPASEQFFGPGTRLTVL.

By share of the sample, this clonotype is medium-sized. The chain has TRBV20-1 and TRBJ1-6; D is ambiguous. Germline V gives CDR1 DFQATT, CDR2 SNEGSKA (reference sequence). V was trimmed by 2 bases and J by 8 bases, leaving 19 bases between them. The CDR3 has 16 residues. Here the CDR3 reads CSARLKGMAHYSPLHF. The CDR3 bases are TGCAGTGCTAGATTGAAGGGCATGGCTCATTATTCACCCCTCCACTTT.